This T cell receptor (beta chain) was identified in a study of blood T cell repertoires in COVID-19 (TCRdb year 2020). For the study in its entirety: Samples from collaborators originated in the United States, Italy and Spain and spanned both the acute and convalescent phases of COVID-19. The sample metadata nearly always contained a de-identified subject ID, COVID-19 status, age in years and sex. The material from the prospective study consisted of cDNA or gDNA derived from T cells, B-cell-depleted T cells, or PBMCs. Samples came from the ongoing ImmuneRACE study (first 160 participants) plus 1,254 subjects from 6 global collaborators. Where available, HLA class I and class II types were taken from metadata supplied by the sample provider and were not determined by assay-based typing. A freely available public database, intended as a resource for researchers studying the immune response to SARS-CoV-2, is where the repertoires were released. Deeply sampled blood TCRbeta repertoires from subjects exposed to, actively infected with, or recovered from COVID-19 were included in the dataset. Study-wide conclusions, independent of this receptor: Clinical and demographic metadata were provided uncurated, with the amount varying by source and participant.

A second Seattle source provided samples from volunteer blood donors who had recovered from COVID-19. Whole blood was collected in K2EDTA tubes by collaborating institutions according to the institutions' own protocols. Collaborator samples were shipped for TCRbeta analysis as frozen whole blood, isolated PBMCs, or DNA extracted from either sample type. TCRbeta CDR3 regions were amplified from genomic DNA by means of the immunoSEQ Assay, a bias-controlled multiplex PCR. The authors processed their data as follows. Within the assay, amplification of reference gene primers was used to estimate how many nucleated cells each sample contained. To quantify the absolute abundance of each unique TCRbeta CDR3 rearrangement, sequence reads were collapsed and filtered. Productive Simpson clonality was computed per sample as the square root of Simpson's diversity index over productive rearrangements. TCRdb stores this immuneACCESS table with in-frame sequences only. Part of the clones is absent; in the studies checked, under half of the shortfall reflects unresolved V genes, and no reason is known for the rest. V and J calls plus clone size are reproduced from that table; the DNA served to infer D and trimming. This sample holds more than 150,000 clones; 87% were observed only once. The ten top clones hold 0.88% of the sample.

This clone was seen just once. Its antigen target is currently unknown. The input lacks base qualities; no much larger clone sits a single base away. CDR1 and CDR2, per the germline V gene, are SGHRS and YFSETQ. The CDR3 has 19 amino acids, counting the end cysteine and phenylalanine. The entry retains the CDR3 DNA only, 57 bases that are in frame from base 1. The V end gives up 0 bases and the J end 0 bases, leaving 11 bases in the junction not matched to a gene. The receptor comes from a woman under 30 who had recovered from COVID-19. Sequenced sample: peripheral blood. The receptor chain draws on TRBV5-1 and TRBJ2-1; 8 central bases correspond to TRBD2. The sequence in DNA is TGCGCCAGCAGCTTGGGGGTGGCTAGCGGGCGGAGCTCCTACAATGAGCAGTTCTTC. This yields the protein CASSLGVASGRSSYNEQFF.